The TCR beta chain described here comes from a study of a mutant IDH1 vaccine in newly diagnosed glioma. The length of the CDR3 is 14 residues. Per germline, CDR1 SGDLS and CDR2 YYNGEE. The V end was cut by 9 bases, the J end by 0 bases, with 14 bases between. Documented time point: week 35, safety follow-up. In every dose of vaccine, 300 ug of mutant IDH1 20-mer peptide was given alongside topical imiquimod. Concerning this clone itself: Its antigen is not identified.

This table comes from immunoSEQ multiplex PCR, and its TCRdb copy is limited to in-frame clones, with some not included. The repertoire holds 25,000 to 30,000 clones, around 80% seen once, with more than 6.5% in the top ten. The material sequenced was PBMCs, taken from a glioma patient whose treatment included an IDH1 peptide vaccine. The TCR comes from a man between 45 and 60 years old with glioma. J is TRBJ2-3 and V is TRBV9; tentative D call: TRBD1 (6 bases). The CDR3: CATGSGTSTDTQYF. As DNA, the CDR3 is TGTGCCACCGGATCGGGGACAAGCACAGATACGCAGTATTTT.